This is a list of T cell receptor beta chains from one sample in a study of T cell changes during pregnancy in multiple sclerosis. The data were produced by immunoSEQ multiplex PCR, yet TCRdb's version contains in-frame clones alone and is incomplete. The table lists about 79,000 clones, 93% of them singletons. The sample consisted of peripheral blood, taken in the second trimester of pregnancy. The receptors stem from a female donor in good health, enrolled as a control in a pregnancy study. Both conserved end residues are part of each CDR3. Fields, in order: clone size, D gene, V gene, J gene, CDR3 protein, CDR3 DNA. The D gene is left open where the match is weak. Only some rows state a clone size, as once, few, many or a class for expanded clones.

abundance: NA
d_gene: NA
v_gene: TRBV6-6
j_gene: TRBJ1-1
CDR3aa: CASSRDSGSEAFF
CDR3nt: TGTGCCAGCAGCCGGGACTCTGGCTCTGAAGCTTTCTTT

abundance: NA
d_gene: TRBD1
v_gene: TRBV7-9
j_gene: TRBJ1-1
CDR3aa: CASSSDREDTEAFF
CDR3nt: TGTGCCAGCAGCTCCGACAGGGAAGACACTGAAGCTTTCTTT

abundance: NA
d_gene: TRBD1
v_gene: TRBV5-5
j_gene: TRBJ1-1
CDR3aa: CASSPTGTEAFF
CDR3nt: TGTGCCAGCAGCCCGACAGGGACTGAAGCTTTCTTT

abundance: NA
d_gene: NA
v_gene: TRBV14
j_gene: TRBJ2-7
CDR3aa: CASSQGLPPVAYEQYF
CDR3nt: TGTGCCAGCAGCCAAGGTCTACCCCCGGTCGCCTACGAGCAGTACTTC

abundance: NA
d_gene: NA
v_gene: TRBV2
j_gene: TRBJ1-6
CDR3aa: CASRQSWSSYNSPLHF
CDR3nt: TGTGCCAGCCGGCAGTCGTGGAGCTCCTATAATTCACCCCTCCACTTT

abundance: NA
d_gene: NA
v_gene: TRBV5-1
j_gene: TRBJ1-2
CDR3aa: CASSAGSKGIYGYTF
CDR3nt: TGCGCCAGCAGCGCTGGTTCAAAGGGGATCTATGGCTACACCTTC

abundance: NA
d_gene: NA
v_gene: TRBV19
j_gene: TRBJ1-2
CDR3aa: CASRPRQLLYGYTF
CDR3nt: TGTGCCAGTAGGCCTAGACAGTTACTCTATGGCTACACCTTC

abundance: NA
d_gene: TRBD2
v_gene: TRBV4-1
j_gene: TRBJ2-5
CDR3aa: CASSQDLVAGETQYF
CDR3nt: TGCGCCAGCAGCCAAGATCTCGTAGCGGGGGAGACCCAGTACTTC

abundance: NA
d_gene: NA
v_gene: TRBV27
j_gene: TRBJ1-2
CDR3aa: CASRGLGEGRYGYTF
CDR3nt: TGTGCCAGCAGAGGTTTAGGGGAGGGAAGATATGGCTACACCTTC

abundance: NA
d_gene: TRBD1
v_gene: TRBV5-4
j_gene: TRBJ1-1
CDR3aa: CASSRDRADTEAFF
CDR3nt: TGTGCCAGCAGCCGGGACAGGGCGGACACTGAAGCTTTCTTT

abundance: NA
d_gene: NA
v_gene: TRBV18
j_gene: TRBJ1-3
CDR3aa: CASSPLDGTGNTIYF
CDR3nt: TGTGCCAGCTCACCGCTAGACGGAACTGGAAACACCATATATTTT

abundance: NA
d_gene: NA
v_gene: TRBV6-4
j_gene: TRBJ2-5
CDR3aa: CASSPQGGQETQYF
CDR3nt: TGTGCCAGCAGTCCACAGGGTGGACAAGAGACCCAGTACTTC

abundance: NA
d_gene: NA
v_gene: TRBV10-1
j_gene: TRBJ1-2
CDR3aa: CASSESLSGVEDGYTF
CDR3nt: TGCGCCAGCAGTGAGTCCCTTTCGGGGGTTGAGGATGGCTACACCTTC

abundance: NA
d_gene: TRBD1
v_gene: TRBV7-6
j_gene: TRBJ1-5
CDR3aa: CASSLSGGFSQPQHF
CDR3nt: TGTGCCAGCAGCTTATCAGGGGGCTTCAGTCAGCCCCAGCATTTT

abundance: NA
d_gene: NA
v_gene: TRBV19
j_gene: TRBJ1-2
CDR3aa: CASSARDTVFSYGYTF
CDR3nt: TGTGCCAGTAGTGCCCGGGACACGGTTTTTAGCTATGGCTACACCTTC

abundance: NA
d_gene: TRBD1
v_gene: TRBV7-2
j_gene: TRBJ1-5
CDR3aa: CASSTGQGGQPQHF
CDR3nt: TGTGCCAGCAGTACGGGACAGGGAGGCCAGCCCCAGCATTTT

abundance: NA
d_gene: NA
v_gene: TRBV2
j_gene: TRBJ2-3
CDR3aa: CATKGDTWVPDTQYF
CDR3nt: TGTGCCACAAAGGGGGACACTTGGGTTCCAGATACGCAGTATTTT

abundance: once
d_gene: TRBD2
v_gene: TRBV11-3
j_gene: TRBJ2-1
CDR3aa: CASSLRLGLAGGNEQFF
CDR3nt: TGTGCCAGCAGCCTTAGGCTTGGGCTAGCGGGGGGAAATGAGCAGTTCTTC

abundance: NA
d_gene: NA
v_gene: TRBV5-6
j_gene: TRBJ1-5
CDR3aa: CASSLAGAGQPQHF
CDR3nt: TGTGCCAGCAGCTTGGCAGGGGCCGGTCAGCCCCAGCATTTT

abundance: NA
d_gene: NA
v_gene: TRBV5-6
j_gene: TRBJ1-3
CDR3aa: CASSLASHRAGNTIYF
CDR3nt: TGTGCCAGCAGCTTGGCCTCACACAGAGCTGGAAACACCATATATTTT

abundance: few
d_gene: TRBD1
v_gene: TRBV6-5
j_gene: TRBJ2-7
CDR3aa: CASSYSTGAGAYEQYF
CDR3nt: TGTGCCAGCAGTTACTCGACAGGGGCAGGAGCCTACGAGCAGTACTTC

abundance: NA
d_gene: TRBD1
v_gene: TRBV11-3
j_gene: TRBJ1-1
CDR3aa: CASSHTTGAAFF
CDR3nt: TGTGCCAGCAGCCACACGACAGGGGCCGCTTTCTTT

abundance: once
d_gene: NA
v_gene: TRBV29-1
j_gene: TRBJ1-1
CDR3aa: CSAAPSWQGDTEAFF
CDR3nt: TGCAGCGCAGCCCCTTCTTGGCAGGGCGACACTGAAGCTTTCTTT

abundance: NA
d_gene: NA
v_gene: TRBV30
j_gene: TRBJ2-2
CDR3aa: CAWSAGPSKNTGELFF
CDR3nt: TGTGCCTGGAGCGCGGGACCGAGTAAGAACACCGGGGAGCTGTTTTTT

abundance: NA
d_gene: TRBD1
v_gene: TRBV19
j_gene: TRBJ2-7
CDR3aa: CATRTGSEQYF
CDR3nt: TGTGCCACCAGGACAGGGAGCGAGCAGTACTTC

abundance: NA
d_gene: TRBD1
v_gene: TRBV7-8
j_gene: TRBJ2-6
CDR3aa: CASSARGPTGAGANVLTF
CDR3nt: TGTGCCAGCAGCGCCCGGGGGCCGACAGGGGCTGGGGCCAACGTCCTGACTTTC

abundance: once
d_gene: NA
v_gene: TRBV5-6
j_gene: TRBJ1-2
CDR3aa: CASTVGGTDYGYTF
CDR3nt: TGTGCCAGCACTGTAGGAGGTACGGACTATGGCTACACCTTC

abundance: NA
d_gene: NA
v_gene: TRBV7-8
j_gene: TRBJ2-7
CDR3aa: CASSPGGRGSSYEQYF
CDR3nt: TGTGCCAGCAGTCCCGGGGGGCGCGGGAGCTCCTACGAGCAGTACTTC

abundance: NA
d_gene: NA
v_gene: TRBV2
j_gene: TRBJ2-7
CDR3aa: CASRADTDYEQYF
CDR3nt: TGTGCCAGCAGGGCGGACACAGACTACGAGCAGTACTTC

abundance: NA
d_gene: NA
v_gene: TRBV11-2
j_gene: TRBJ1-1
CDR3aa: CASSVKSAGRETEAFF
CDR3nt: TGTGCCAGCAGCGTTAAAAGCGCAGGAAGGGAGACTGAAGCTTTCTTT

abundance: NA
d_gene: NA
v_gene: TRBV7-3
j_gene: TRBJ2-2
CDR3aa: CASSLTDNTGELFF
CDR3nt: TGTGCCAGCAGCTTGACTGATAACACCGGGGAGCTGTTTTTT

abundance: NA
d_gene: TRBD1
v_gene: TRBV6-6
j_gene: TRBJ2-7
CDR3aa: CASHRGSYEQYF
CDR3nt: TGTGCCAGCCACAGGGGGTCCTACGAGCAGTACTTC

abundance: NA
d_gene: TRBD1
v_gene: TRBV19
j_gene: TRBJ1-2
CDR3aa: CASRIRDRDHGYTF
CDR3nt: TGTGCCAGTAGAATCCGGGACAGGGACCATGGCTACACCTTC

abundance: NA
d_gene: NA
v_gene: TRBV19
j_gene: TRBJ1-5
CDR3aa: CASSIDSIYSNQPQHF
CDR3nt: TGTGCCAGTAGTATTGATTCCATCTATAGCAATCAGCCCCAGCATTTT

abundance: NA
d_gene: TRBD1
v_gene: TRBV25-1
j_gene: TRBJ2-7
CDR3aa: CASSEWRTGLYEQYF
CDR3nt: TGTGCCAGCAGTGAATGGAGGACAGGGCTTTACGAGCAGTACTTC

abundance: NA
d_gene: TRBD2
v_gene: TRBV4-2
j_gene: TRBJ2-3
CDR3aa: CASSQETSGGAYTSTDTQYF
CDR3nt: TGTGCCAGCAGCCAAGAAACTAGCGGGGGGGCCTACACTAGCACAGATACGCAGTATTTT

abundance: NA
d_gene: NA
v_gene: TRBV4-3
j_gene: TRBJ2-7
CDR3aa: CAQVRRTSYEQYF
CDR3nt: TGCGCCCAAGTAAGGAGGACCAGCTACGAGCAGTACTTC

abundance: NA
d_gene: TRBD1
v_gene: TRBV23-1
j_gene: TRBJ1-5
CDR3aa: CASSQSYRGNQPQHF
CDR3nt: TGCGCCAGCAGTCAATCTTACAGGGGTAATCAGCCCCAGCATTTT

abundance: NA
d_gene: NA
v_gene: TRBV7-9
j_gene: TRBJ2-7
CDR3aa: CASSLAGGEQYF
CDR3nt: TGTGCCAGCAGCTTAGCAGGGGGCGAGCAGTACTTC

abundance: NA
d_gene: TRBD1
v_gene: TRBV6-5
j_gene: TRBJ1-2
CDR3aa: CASRRDRDYGYTF
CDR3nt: TGTGCCAGCAGGCGGGACAGGGACTATGGCTACACCTTC

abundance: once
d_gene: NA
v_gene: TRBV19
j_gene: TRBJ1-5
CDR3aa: CASSIPGDSNQPQHF
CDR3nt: TGTGCCAGTAGTATCCCCGGGGATAGCAATCAGCCCCAGCATTTT

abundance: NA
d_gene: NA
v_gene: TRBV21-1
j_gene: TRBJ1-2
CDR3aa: CASSRYWTGRGYGYTF
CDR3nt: TGTGCCAGCAGCAGATACTGGACAGGTAGGGGCTATGGCTACACCTTC

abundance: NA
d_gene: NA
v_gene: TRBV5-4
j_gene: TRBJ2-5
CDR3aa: CASSPGRAGNQETQYF
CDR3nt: TGTGCCAGCAGCCCTGGCCGGGCGGGGAACCAAGAGACCCAGTACTTC

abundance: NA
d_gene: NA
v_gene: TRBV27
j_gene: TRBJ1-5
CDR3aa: CASSLGGQPQHF
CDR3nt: TGTGCCAGCAGTTTAGGAGGGCAGCCCCAGCATTTT

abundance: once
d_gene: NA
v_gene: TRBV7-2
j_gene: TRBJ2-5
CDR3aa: CASSLGTSSPETQYF
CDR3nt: TGTGCCAGCAGCTTAGGGACCTCTAGCCCAGAGACCCAGTACTTC

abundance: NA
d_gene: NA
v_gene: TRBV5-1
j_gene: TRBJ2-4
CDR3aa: CASSLGSGRDIQYF
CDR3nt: TGCGCCAGCAGCTTGGGTTCGGGTAGAGACATTCAGTACTTC

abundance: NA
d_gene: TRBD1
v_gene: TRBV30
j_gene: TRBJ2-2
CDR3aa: CAWSAHRGLGELFF
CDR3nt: TGTGCCTGGAGCGCCCACAGGGGGCTCGGGGAGCTGTTTTTT

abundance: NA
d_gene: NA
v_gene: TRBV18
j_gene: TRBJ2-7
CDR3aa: CASSPPGRGEQYF
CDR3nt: TGTGCCAGCTCACCCCCCGGAAGAGGGGAGCAGTACTTC

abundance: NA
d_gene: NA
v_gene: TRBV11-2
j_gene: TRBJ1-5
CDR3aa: CASSLFPGGNQPQHF
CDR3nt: TGTGCCAGCAGCTTATTCCCAGGGGGCAATCAGCCCCAGCATTTT

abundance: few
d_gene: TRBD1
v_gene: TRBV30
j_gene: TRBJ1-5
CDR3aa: CAWSVAGGQPQHF
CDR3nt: TGTGCCTGGAGTGTAGCAGGGGGACAGCCCCAGCATTTT

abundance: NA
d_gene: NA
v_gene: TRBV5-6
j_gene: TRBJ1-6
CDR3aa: CASSFRDTNSPLHF
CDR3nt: TGTGCCAGCAGCTTCCGGGACACTAATTCACCCCTCCACTTT

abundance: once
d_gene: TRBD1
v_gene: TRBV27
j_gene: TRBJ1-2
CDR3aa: CASRLGTGLSNYGYTF
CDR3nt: TGTGCCAGCAGACTCGGGACAGGGCTCTCTAACTATGGCTACACCTTC

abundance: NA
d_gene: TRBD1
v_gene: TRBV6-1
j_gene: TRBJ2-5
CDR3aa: CASSAQGQGETQYF
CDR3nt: TGTGCCAGCAGTGCCCAAGGACAGGGGGAGACCCAGTACTTC

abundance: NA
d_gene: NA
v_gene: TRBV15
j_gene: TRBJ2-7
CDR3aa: CATTLTLGHEQYF
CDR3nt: TGTGCCACCACCCTGACTTTGGGGCACGAGCAGTACTTC